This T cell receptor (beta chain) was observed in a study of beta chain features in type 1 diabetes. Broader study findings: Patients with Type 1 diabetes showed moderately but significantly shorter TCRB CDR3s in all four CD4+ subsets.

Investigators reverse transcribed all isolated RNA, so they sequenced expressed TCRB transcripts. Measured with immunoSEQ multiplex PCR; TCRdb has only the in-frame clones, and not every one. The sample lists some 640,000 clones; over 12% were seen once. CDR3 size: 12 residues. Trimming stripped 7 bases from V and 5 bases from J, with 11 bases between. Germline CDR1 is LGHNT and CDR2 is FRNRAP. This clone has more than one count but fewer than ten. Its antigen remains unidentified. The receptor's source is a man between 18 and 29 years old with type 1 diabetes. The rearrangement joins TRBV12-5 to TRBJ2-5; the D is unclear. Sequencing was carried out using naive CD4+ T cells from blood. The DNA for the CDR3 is TGTGCTAGTGCCATCTCCCCTGAGACCCAGTACTTC. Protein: CASAISPETQYF.